This T cell receptor (beta chain) was sequenced during a study of blood T cells in healthy people across ages. Sample-barcoded 5' priming and a J-beta primer mix drove a second PCR of about 6 to 12 cycles. TCRdb passed the 5' RACE reads through MiXCR, listing each CDR3 protein once. The sample gives 910,000 or so distinct CDR3 sequences, roughly 47% of which show up once; 20% to 25% is in the top ten. This clonotype was recorded a few times. Sequencing used blood. This TCR came from a woman aged 60-75 years in good health.

The CDR3 protein is CSAATGTGKNEQYF. CDR3 sequence (DNA): TGCAGTGCCGCTACCGGGACAGGGAAAAACGAGCAGTACTTC. The rearrangement joins TRBV20-1 to TRBJ2-7; 9 bases are a match to TRBD1. V lost 6 bases and J lost 5; bases outside the gene matches: 11. Germline lookup yields CDR1 DFQATT and CDR2 SNEGSKA (reference sequence). This CDR3 comprises 14 residues.